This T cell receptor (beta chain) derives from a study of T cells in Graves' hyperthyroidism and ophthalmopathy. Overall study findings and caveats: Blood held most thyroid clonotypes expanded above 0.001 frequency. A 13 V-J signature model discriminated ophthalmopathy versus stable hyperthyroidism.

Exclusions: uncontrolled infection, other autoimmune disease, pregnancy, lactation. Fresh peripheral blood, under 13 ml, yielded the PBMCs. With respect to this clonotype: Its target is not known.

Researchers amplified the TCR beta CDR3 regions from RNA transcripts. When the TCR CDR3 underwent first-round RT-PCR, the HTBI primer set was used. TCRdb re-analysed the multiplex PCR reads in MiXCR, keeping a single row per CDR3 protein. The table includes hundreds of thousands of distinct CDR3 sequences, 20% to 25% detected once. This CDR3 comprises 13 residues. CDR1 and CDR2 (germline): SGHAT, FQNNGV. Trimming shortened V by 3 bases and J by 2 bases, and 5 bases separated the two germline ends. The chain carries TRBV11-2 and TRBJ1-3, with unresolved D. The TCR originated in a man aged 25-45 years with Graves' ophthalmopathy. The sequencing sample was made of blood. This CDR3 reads CASSFLTGNTIYF. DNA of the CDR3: TGTGCCAGCAGCTTCTTAACTGGAAACACCATATATTTT.